These 22 T cell receptor beta chains share one sample of origin, sequenced in a study of T cell clonality in common variable immunodeficiency. Study-level results: Fewer deletions and N-nucleotide insertions were reportedly seen in common variable immunodeficiency TCR beta sequences.

Assay used: immunoSEQ multiplex PCR; TCRdb lists only in-frame clones, some missing. The sample contains 25,000 or so clones, none of them singletons. The antigens these receptors bind are not known. The sample comprised peripheral blood mononuclear cells. These receptors all stem from a human donor with common variable immunodeficiency.

A few counts support this clone. The read terminates 3 residues ahead of where the CDR3 ends, so the germline J gene completes it. This sequence joins TRBV7-2 and TRBJ2-7; D is undetermined. The CDR3 is made up of 14 amino acids. V lost 0 bases, J lost 0 bases, and 6 bases lay in between. The V gene's germline CDR1 is SGHTA and CDR2 FQGNSA. CDR3: CASSLASFSYEQYF. Incomplete CDR3 DNA: TGTGCCAGCAGCTTAGCTAGTTTCTCCTACGAG.

This clone was seen only a few times. The missing CDR3 end, 3 residues past where the read stops, is filled in from the germline J gene. The V gene is TRBV18, the J gene TRBJ1-1, with D maybe TRBD1 (5 bases). The length of the CDR3 is 18 residues. The V end lost 1 base, the J end lost 4 bases, and 22 bases lay between the germline ends. Germline lookup yields CDR1 KGHSH and CDR2 LQKENI. The chain's CDR3 is CASSPLSPRRGGGTEAFF. CDR3 DNA, as far as it was read: TGTGCCAGCTCACCACTTTCCCCCCGGAGGGGCGGTGGCACTGAA.

This clone was recorded at least ten times. The CDR3 end falls 3 residues outside the read, so it is completed with the germline J gene. This chain connects TRBV20-1 to TRBJ2-3; TRBD2 agrees at 7 bases. J was trimmed by 3 bases and V by 5 bases; bases with no gene match: 11. CDR3 length: 15 amino acids. Germline V CDR1 and CDR2: DFQATT, SNEGSKA (reference sequence). The CDR3 bases that were read are TGCAGTGCTTCCCCCCGGGGGAGGGGAACAGATACG. Translated, it gives CSASPRGRGTDT. The CDR3, in full, reads CSASPRGRGTDTQYF.

CDR3 protein: CASSEIMAGSGYTF. Partial CDR3 DNA: TGTGCCAGCAGTGAAATAATGGCAGGGAGTGGC. This chain uses TRBV6-1 with TRBJ1-2; TRBD1 is a possible D gene (5 bases). The CDR3 goes on 3 residues after the read ends, and that part is filled in from the germline J gene. CDR3 size: 14 residues. Germline-derived CDR1 and CDR2 are MNHNS and SASEGT. Trimming removed 2 bases from V and 7 bases from J, with 14 bases in between.

This clone was counted only a few times. Incomplete CDR3 DNA: TGTGCCAGCAGCCCGAGTAGGACTAGCCGAGAGACC. Translating it yields CASSPSRTSRET. The CDR3 reads in full as CASSPSRTSRETQYF. V usage is TRBV11-2 and J usage is TRBJ2-5, with 8 nucleotides matching TRBD2. The read finishes 3 residues shy of the CDR3 end, and the germline J gene is used to complete it. V was clipped by 5 bases and J by 4 bases; unmatched bases: 9. Germline V gene sequence: CDR1 SGHAT, CDR2 FQNNGV. The CDR3 runs 15 residues.

This clone occurred many times. The sequenced fragment ends 3 residues before the CDR3 boundary, so the rest is inferred from the germline J gene. This rearrangement joins TRBV12-5 to TRBJ2-5; 8 nucleotides line up with TRBD2. The CDR3 covers 16 residues. Germline loops: CDR1 LGHNT, CDR2 FRNRAP. V gave up 5 bases and J gave up 0 bases; unmatched junction bases: 8. CDR3 residues: CASGTPAGVYQETQYF. The CDR3 bases that were read are TGTGCTAGTGGTACCCCAGCGGGAGTGTACCAAGAGACC. The entire variable domain, with the rest obtained from reference TRBV12-5 and TRBJ2-5, is as follows: DARVTQTPRHKVTEMGQEVTMRCQPILGHNTVFWYRQTMMQGLELLAYFRNRAPLDDSGMPKDRFSAEMPDATLATLKIQPSEPRDSAVYFCASGTPAGVYQETQYFGPGTRLLVL.

This clone has ten or more counts. Read data end 3 residues before the CDR3 end; the end is taken from the germline J gene. This chain links TRBV13 with TRBJ2-7; a possible D gene is TRBD1 (5 bases). Germline V CDR1 and CDR2: PRHDT, FYEKMQ (reference sequence). V gave up 4 bases and J gave up 0 bases, with 19 bases separating them. The CDR3 has 17 residues. Incomplete CDR3 DNA: TGTGCCAGCAGCTACGGTTTCGGACACCTTAGCTCCTACGAG. Its protein is CASSYGFGHLSSYE. The full CDR3 protein reads CASSYGFGHLSSYEQYF.

This clone came up a few times. The CDR3 goes on 3 residues after the read ends, and that part is filled in from the germline J gene. The chain recombines TRBV11-2 with TRBJ2-5, with 11 bases aligning to TRBD1. The CDR3 spans 15 residues. Losses at the gene ends were 5 bases for V and 5 bases for J; bases not matched to a gene: 7. In germline, CDR1 is SGHAT, CDR2 FQNNGV. This CDR3 is CASSPRTGGMETQYF. The DNA read from the CDR3 is TGTGCCAGCAGCCCAAGGACAGGGGGCATGGAGACC.

This clone came up a few times. The read finishes 3 residues shy of the CDR3 end, and the germline J gene is used to complete it. The rearrangement uses TRBV19 and TRBJ2-1, with 11 bases that match TRBD2. V gave up 8 bases and J gave up 9 bases; unmatched junction bases: 9. This CDR3 has 14 residues. CDR1 LNHDA and CDR2 SQIVND come from the germline V gene (reference sequence). The DNA read from the CDR3 is TGTGCCAGTGATACTAGCGGGAGAAAGGGTGAG. Translated: CASDTSGRKGE. The whole CDR3 protein reads CASDTSGRKGEQFF.

In this sample, this clone turned up a few times. Incomplete CDR3 DNA: TGTGCCAGCAGCTTAGTCCCAGGAGGCGGAAACACC. Protein product: CASSLVPGGGNT. The entire CDR3 protein reads CASSLVPGGGNTIYF. V and J are TRBV11-2 and TRBJ1-3; D is ambiguous. The CDR3 extends 3 residues past the end of the read, so its final part is completed from the germline J gene. CDR1 and CDR2 (germline): SGHAT, FQNNGV. The CDR3 is made up of 15 amino acids. V dropped 1 base and J dropped 4 bases, with 11 bases sitting between them. The entire variable domain, with the rest obtained from reference TRBV11-2 and TRBJ1-3, is as follows: EAGVAQSPRYKIIEKRQSVAFWCNPISGHATLYWYQQILGQGPKLLIQFQNNGVVDDSQLPKDRFSAERLKGVDSTLKIQPAKLEDSAVYLCASSLVPGGGNTIYFGEGSWLTVV.

There are a few counts of this clone. The CDR3 end is not reached by the read, which stops 3 residues before it; the germline J gene fills it in. The rearrangement uses TRBV2 and TRBJ1-1, with 8 bases matching TRBD1. There are 13 residues in the CDR3. Germline CDR1 reads SNHLY; CDR2 reads FYNNEI. The sequenced part of the CDR3 DNA is TGTGCCAGCAGTGAGTTACAGGGGGTTATA. Translating gives CASSELQGVI. The whole CDR3 region reads CASSELQGVIAFF. Together with reference TRBV2 and TRBJ1-1, the CDR3 gives the full variable domain: EPEVTQTPSHQVTQMGQEVILRCVPISNHLYFYWYRQILGQKVEFLVSFYNNEISEKSEIFDDQFSVERPDGSNFTLKIRSTKLEDSAMYFCASSELQGVIAFFGQGTRLTVV.

This clone counts as medium-sized. The read halts 3 residues ahead of the CDR3 end, with the missing end drawn from the germline J gene. The chain combines TRBV20-1 with TRBJ2-1, with 8 bases aligning to TRBD2. The V gene end was trimmed by 0 bases and the J gene end by 7 bases; junction bases not matched to a gene: 5. The germline V gene encodes CDR1 DFQATT and CDR2 SNEGSKA (reference sequence). The CDR3 extends over 14 amino acids. CDR3 loop: CSAREGGGFNEQFF. The CDR3 bases that were read are TGCAGTGCTAGAGAGGGCGGGGGGTTTAATGAG.

Only a few counts were recorded for this clone. The part of the CDR3 DNA that was read is TGCGCCAGCAGCTTGGCCGGGACTAGCGTGGGTAAGACC. It is translated as CASSLAGTSVGKT. The whole CDR3 protein is CASSLAGTSVGKTQYF. V usage is TRBV5-1 and J usage is TRBJ2-5, with 10 bases matching TRBD2. The CDR3 is cut off 3 residues early in the read; its end comes from the germline J gene. The CDR3 is made up of 16 amino acids. The germline CDR1 and CDR2 sequences are SGHRS and YFSETQ. Trimming cost V 0 bases and J 6 bases; bases outside gene matches: 8. The whole variable domain, remainder taken from reference TRBV5-1 and TRBJ2-5, is KAGVTQTPRYLIKTRGQQVTLSCSPISGHRSVSWYQQTPGQGLQFLFEYFSETQRNKGNFPGRFSGRQFSNSRSEMNVSTLELGDSALYLCASSLAGTSVGKTQYFGPGTRLLVL.

In regard to this clone: The observed sequence ends 3 residues before the CDR3 terminus, with the missing tail filled in from the germline J gene. The chain joins TRBV5-6 to TRBJ1-6; D is possibly TRBD1 (6 bases). Germline CDR1 SGHDT, CDR2 YYEEEE. CDR3 length: 15 amino acids. The V end lost 2 bases, the J end lost 5 bases, and 11 bases lay between the germline ends. The chain's CDR3 is CASSLFTGNNSPLHF. CDR3 DNA (partial): TGTGCCAGCAGCTTATTCACAGGGAATAATTCACCC.

This clone was observed a few times. The read gets to within 3 residues of the CDR3 end, and the germline J gene fills in the rest. The V and J genes are TRBV19 and TRBJ2-1; 14 bases map to TRBD2. Trimming cost V 4 bases and J 8 bases; bases outside gene matches: 7. CDR3 length: 16 residues. CDR1 LNHDA and CDR2 SQIVND come from the germline V gene (reference sequence). CDR3 region: CASSKGTSGRFDEQFF. Incomplete CDR3 DNA: TGTGCCAGTAGTAAAGGGACTAGCGGGAGATTCGATGAG.

With respect to this clone: Sequencing ends 3 residues short of the CDR3 end; the germline J gene provides the rest. The chain couples TRBV19 to TRBJ2-7; weak D call: TRBD2 (6 bases). Per germline, CDR1 LNHDA and CDR2 SQIVND (reference sequence). V was clipped by 10 bases and J by 4 bases, with 14 bases between them. This CDR3 has 12 residues. The covered CDR3 bases are TGTGCCACGAGTATTGGGACTTACGAG. Its protein product is CATSIGTYE. The entire CDR3 protein is CATSIGTYEQYF. Full variable domain (rest looked up from reference TRBV19 and TRBJ2-7): DGGITQSPKYLFRKEGQNVTLSCEQNLNHDAMYWYRQDPGQGLRLIYYSQIVNDFQKGDIAEGYSVSREKKESFPLTVTSAQKNPTAFYLCATSIGTYEQYFGPGTRLTVT.

There are many counts of this clone. The read is 3 residues too short to cover the CDR3 end, so that end is filled in from the germline J gene. The rearrangement links TRBV18 to TRBJ2-7; 10 positions agree with TRBD1. Losses at the gene ends were 3 bases for V and 3 bases for J; bases not matched to a gene: 8. CDR1 KGHSH and CDR2 LQKENI come from the germline V gene. This CDR3 spans 16 amino acids. This CDR3 is CASSPAGTGALYEQYF. CDR3 bases read: TGTGCCAGCTCACCGGCCGGGACAGGGGCCCTCTACGAG.

At least ten counts were recorded for this clone. Read data end 3 residues before the CDR3 end; the end is taken from the germline J gene. This sequence joins TRBV4-2 and TRBJ2-3; 9 bases map to TRBD2. The germline CDR1 and CDR2 sequences are LGHNA and YNFKEQ. The CDR3 covers 16 residues. V gave up 7 bases and J gave up 0 bases; unmatched junction bases: 8. The DNA read from the CDR3 is TGTGCCAGCACGGGGGGTAGCGGGGGTAGCACAGATACG. Translation gives CASTGGSGGSTDT. The whole CDR3 is CASTGGSGGSTDTQYF.

At least ten counts were recorded for this clone. The CDR3 extends 3 residues past the end of the read, so its final part is completed from the germline J gene. This chain connects TRBV7-9 to TRBJ2-7; TRBD1 agrees at 8 bases. From germline, CDR1 is SEHNR and CDR2 FQNEAQ (reference sequence). This CDR3 spans 14 amino acids. With 6 bases clipped from V and 3 bases from J, the junction kept 7 bases outside the gene matches. The CDR3 is CASSPDRVRYEQYF. Incomplete CDR3 DNA: TGTGCCAGCAGTCCGGACAGGGTCCGCTACGAG.

This clone occurred a few times. Read sequence stops 3 residues before the CDR3 end, and the germline J gene provides the missing end. V and J are TRBV18 and TRBJ2-5; no reliable D call. The germline V gene has CDR1 KGHSH and CDR2 LQKENI. Between the trimmed V and J ends, which lost 1 base and 5 bases, there was a span of 8 bases. The CDR3 totals 13 residues. Incomplete CDR3 DNA: TGTGCCAGCTCACCACGGCAGAGGGAGACC. Its translation is CASSPRQRET. The whole CDR3 is CASSPRQRETQYF.

This clone showed up many times. The CDR3 goes on 3 residues after the read ends, and that part is filled in from the germline J gene. The chain recombines TRBV5-1 with TRBJ1-1; the D gene is possibly TRBD1 (5 bases). The CDR3 consists of 14 residues. The ends were cut back, 4 bases at V and 5 bases at J, with 15 bases in the middle. CDR1 SGHRS and CDR2 YFSETQ come from the germline V gene. The CDR3 bases that were read are TGCGCCAGCAGCACCGACGTGAAGGGGACTGAA. Translating gives CASSTDVKGTE. The complete CDR3 sequence is CASSTDVKGTEAFF.

This clone has just a few counts. From the germline J gene comes the end of the CDR3, since the read stops 3 residues before it. The chain links TRBV19 to TRBJ1-1; possible D gene TRBD1, 5 bases. CDR1 and CDR2 from the germline V gene are LNHDA and SQIVND (reference sequence). The CDR3 totals 15 residues. Trimming cost V 6 bases and J 5 bases, with 19 bases left between them. CDR3 loop: CASRDTDRGGTEAFF. The DNA read from the CDR3 is TGTGCCAGTAGAGATACCGATCGGGGGGGGACTGAA. The complete variable domain, with remaining parts taken from reference TRBV19 and TRBJ1-1, reads DGGITQSPKYLFRKEGQNVTLSCEQNLNHDAMYWYRQDPGQGLRLIYYSQIVNDFQKGDIAEGYSVSREKKESFPLTVTSAQKNPTAFYLCASRDTDRGGTEAFFGQGTRLTVV.